Following are 11 T cell receptor beta chains from one sample sequenced in a study of shared clonotypes between healthy human individuals. TCRdb's table, derived via immunoSEQ multiplex PCR, lists solely in-frame clones and lacks some. The sample has about 2.4 million clones, under 95% seen once. The sequencing input was naive CD4+ T cells from PBMCs. Stated subset: CD45RA+ positively selected. The receptor set was obtained from a man aged 18 to 30 in good health. Some clones in this sample may be carry-over from other donors' samples.

In regard to this clone: This CDR3 is also generated by other DNA sequences in the sample. The chain links TRBV5-1 to TRBJ2-2; 11 bases are shared with TRBD1. The CDR3 totals 16 residues. Germline CDR1 reads SGHRS; CDR2 reads YFSETQ. V was pared by 4 bases and J by 0 bases, with 2 bases of the junction left unmatched. The CDR3 region is CASSPGQGANTGELFF. The CDR3 bases are TGCGCCAGCAGCCCGGGACAGGGGGCGAACACCGGGGAGCTGTTTTTT.

The V and J genes are TRBV25-1 and TRBJ1-3; D unclear. Trimming left V 3 bases short and J 2 bases short, with 8 bases between. The CDR3 has 14 amino acids. The V gene's germline CDR1 is MGHDK and CDR2 SYGVNS. In DNA, the CDR3 is TGTGCCAGCAGTGACACGTTGACTGGAAACACCATATATTTT. This sequence encodes CASSDTLTGNTIYF.

V is TRBV9 and J is TRBJ2-4; no clear D. Looked up from germline, CDR1 is SGDLS and CDR2 is YYNGEE. CDR3 size: 13 residues. Trimming took 0 bases from V and 9 from J, leaving 10 bases between them. This CDR3 reads CASSVVVGGIQYF. CDR3 nucleotide sequence: TGTGCCAGCAGCGTAGTGGTAGGCGGCATTCAGTACTTC.

This rearrangement joins TRBV4-1 to TRBJ2-1; the match to TRBD2 covers 11 bases. The CDR3 spans 15 residues. Germline V gene data show CDR1 as MGHRA and CDR2 as YSYEKL. The V and J ends lost 3 bases and 6 bases, in that order; junction bases with no gene match: 4. This CDR3 reads CASSHLAGGVNEQFF. As DNA, the CDR3 is TGCGCCAGCAGCCACCTAGCGGGAGGAGTCAATGAGCAGTTCTTC.

This chain joins TRBV5-6 and TRBJ1-5; possibly TRBD1 for D (5 bases). Germline V gene sequence: CDR1 SGHDT, CDR2 YYEEEE. CDR3 length equals 15 residues. V lost 0 bases and J lost 5, with 12 bases in between. CDR3 nucleotides: TGTGCCAGCAGCTTGGGGCAGGGCGGGCATCAGCCCCAGCATTTT. Protein: CASSLGQGGHQPQHF.

CDR3 sequence: CASSAGIGTEAFF. Here the CDR3 DNA reads TGTGCCAGCAGTGCGGGAATTGGTACTGAAGCTTTCTTT. The V and J genes are TRBV6-6 and TRBJ1-1; D gene uncertain. Germline assignment: CDR1 MNHNY and CDR2 SVGAGI (reference sequence). V was cut by 5 bases and J by 5 bases, with 12 bases left in between. This CDR3 has 13 amino acids.

The chain carries TRBV5-6 and TRBJ1-4; 11 bases line up with TRBD1. The ends lost 4 bases at V and 4 bases at J; junction bases unmatched: 3. Per the germline V gene, CDR1 is SGHDT and CDR2 is YYEEEE. The CDR3 covers 15 residues. This CDR3 reads CASSGTGGNNEKLFF. The DNA for the CDR3 is TGTGCCAGCAGCGGGACAGGGGGTAATAATGAAAAACTGTTTTTT.

V and J are TRBV28 and TRBJ2-2; TRBD2 agrees at 9 bases. J lost 5 bases, V lost 7 bases, and 14 bases had no gene match. CDR1 and CDR2 from the germline V gene are MDHEN and SYDVKM. This CDR3 spans 17 amino acids. The CDR3 loop reads CASKSLAGSWGTGELFF. The DNA of the CDR3 is TGTGCCAGCAAGTCGCTAGCGGGAAGTTGGGGAACCGGGGAGCTGTTTTTT.

The chain recombines TRBV7-2 with TRBJ2-5; 13 bases are a match to TRBD2. The CDR3 extends over 15 amino acids. J gave up 5 bases and V 6 bases, and 6 bases lay outside the gene matches. The germline V gene has CDR1 SGHTA and CDR2 FQGNSA. The chain's CDR3 is CASSLRTSGSETQYF. CDR3 DNA sequence: TGTGCCAGCAGTTTGAGGACTAGCGGGAGTGAGACCCAGTACTTC.

The chain recombines TRBV4-3 with TRBJ2-1, with D unresolved. V shed 0 bases and J shed 4 bases, with 13 bases lying between them. The germline CDR1 and CDR2 sequences are LGHNA and YSLEER. The CDR3 runs to 16 residues. The CDR3 spells CASSQDPPSAYNEQFF. The DNA of the CDR3 is TGCGCCAGCAGCCAAGATCCCCCTTCAGCGTACAATGAGCAGTTCTTC.

A word on this clone: This may be a read error, as it is one base from a much larger clone. This sample includes further DNA sequences coding for the same CDR3. This chain uses TRBV7-9 with TRBJ2-3; no definite D call. The CDR3 contains 11 residues. Germline CDR1 is SEHNR and CDR2 is FQNEAQ (reference sequence). Trimming removed 4 bases from V and 3 bases from J, with 2 bases in between. The chain's CDR3 is CASSSTDTQYF. In DNA form, the CDR3 reads TGTGCCAGCAGCTCTACAGATACGCAGTATTTT.